One sample yielded the 10 T cell receptor beta chains listed below, sequenced in a study of cytotoxic CD8 clonotypes in ibrutinib-treated CLL (TCRdb year 2021). The sample's time point, from its label and the paper: progressive disease on ibrutinib. The library came from the immunoSEQ multiplex PCR assay. Drawn from immuneACCESS, this table holds only the in-frame rearrangements with V and J called that TCRdb kept. Clones are partly lost; checked studies trace under half to an unresolved V gene and leave the rest unexplained. In all, the sample holds fewer than 45,000 clones, and 71% of those were seen once. The ten largest account for 16% of the sample. This material consisted of PBMCs, taken at disease progression, from a patient treated with ibrutinib. The receptors here all came from a human donor with chronic lymphocytic leukemia.

The chain employs TRBV11-3 and TRBJ2-7; 11 bases line up with TRBD1. Germline assignment: CDR1 SGHNT and CDR2 YENEEA. CDR3 length: 15 amino acids. With 0 bases clipped from V and 3 bases from J, the junction kept 1 base outside the gene matches. The CDR3 coding sequence is TGTGCCAGCAGCTTAGATGGGACAGGGGGCTACGAGCAGTACTTC. It encodes CASSLDGTGGYEQYF.

This rearrangement joins TRBV5-1 to TRBJ2-6; no clear D. V lost 2 bases, J lost 8 bases, and 8 bases lay in between. The germline V gene encodes CDR1 SGHRS and CDR2 YFSETQ. This CDR3 spans 13 amino acids. CDR3 in amino acids: CASSFLAPNVLTF. Written as DNA, the CDR3 is TGCGCCAGCAGCTTTTTGGCCCCCAACGTCCTGACTTTC.

This clone was counted between two and nine times. V is TRBV6-1 and J is TRBJ2-4; 8 nucleotides align to TRBD1. CDR1 is MNHNS and CDR2 is SASEGT in the germline V gene. The J segment lost 0 bases and the V segment lost 2 bases, leaving 6 bases of the junction unmatched. CDR3 length: 17 amino acids. CDR3 residues: CASSERAGGRAKNIQYF. As DNA, the CDR3 is TGTGCCAGCAGTGAACGGGCAGGGGGCCGAGCCAAAAACATTCAGTACTTC.

The chain joins TRBV11-3 to TRBJ2-1; unclear D gene. Germline V gene sequence: CDR1 SGHNT, CDR2 YENEEA. V shed 5 bases and J shed 4 bases, with 3 bases lying between them. CDR3 length: 11 residues. The CDR3 loop is CASSQYNEQFF. Written as DNA, the CDR3 is TGTGCCAGCAGCCAATACAATGAGCAGTTCTTC.

This chain links TRBV11-2 with TRBJ1-1; maybe TRBD1 (5 bases). The CDR3 consists of 13 residues. Germline CDR1 SGHAT, CDR2 FQNNGV. V was pared by 1 base and J by 5 bases, with 8 bases between. The CDR3 nucleotides read TGTGCCAGCAGCTTAGCACAGGCAACTGAAGCTTTCTTT. It encodes CASSLAQATEAFF.

V gene TRBV19 combines with J gene TRBJ1-5, with a weak D call TRBD1 (5 bases). Germline V gene lookup returns CDR1 LNHDA and CDR2 SQIVND (reference sequence). V was shortened by 7 bases and J by 2 bases, with 12 bases between the two germline ends. The CDR3 extends over 14 amino acids. This CDR3 reads CASNLRGGNQPQHF. For the CDR3, the DNA is TGTGCCAGTAACCTAAGAGGGGGCAATCAGCCCCAGCATTTT.

This chain uses TRBV23-1 with TRBJ1-5; D remains unclear. TRBV23-1 is designated an ORF whose function remains uncertain. V gave up 4 bases and J gave up 5 bases, with 6 bases separating them. The CDR3 runs to 12 residues. The CDR3 reads CASSPPYQPQHF. CDR3 bases: TGCGCCAGCAGTCCTCCTTATCAGCCCCAGCATTTT.

This chain uses TRBV13 with TRBJ2-3, with D possibly called TRBD1 or TRBD2 (5 bases each). CDR1 is PRHDT and CDR2 is FYEKMQ in the germline V gene (reference sequence). Trimming took 5 bases from V and 4 from J, leaving 10 bases between them. This CDR3 region has 13 residues. CDR3 DNA: TGTGCCAGCAGCCGCCGGGGCGCAGATACGCAGTATTTT. It yields the protein CASSRRGADTQYF.

This clone was seen only once. The chain couples TRBV18 to TRBJ2-3; 8 nucleotides match TRBD2. The CDR3 runs to 17 residues. The ends lost 2 bases at V and 1 base at J; junction bases unmatched: 8. Germline values: CDR1 KGHSH, CDR2 LQKENI. The CDR3 spells CASSPNPAGGGTDTQYF. In nucleotides, the CDR3 is TGTGCCAGCTCACCAAACCCGGCGGGGGGCGGCACAGATACGCAGTATTTT.

The chain recombines TRBV27 with TRBJ2-1; 10 nucleotides match TRBD2. This CDR3 is 17 amino acids long. Germline CDR1 reads MNHEY; CDR2 reads SMNVEV (reference sequence). V shed 1 base, J shed 1 base, and the junction held 4 bases outside the gene matches. The CDR3 sequence: CASSLWASGGSYNEQFF. In DNA form, the CDR3 reads TGTGCCAGCAGTTTATGGGCTAGCGGGGGATCCTACAATGAGCAGTTCTTC.